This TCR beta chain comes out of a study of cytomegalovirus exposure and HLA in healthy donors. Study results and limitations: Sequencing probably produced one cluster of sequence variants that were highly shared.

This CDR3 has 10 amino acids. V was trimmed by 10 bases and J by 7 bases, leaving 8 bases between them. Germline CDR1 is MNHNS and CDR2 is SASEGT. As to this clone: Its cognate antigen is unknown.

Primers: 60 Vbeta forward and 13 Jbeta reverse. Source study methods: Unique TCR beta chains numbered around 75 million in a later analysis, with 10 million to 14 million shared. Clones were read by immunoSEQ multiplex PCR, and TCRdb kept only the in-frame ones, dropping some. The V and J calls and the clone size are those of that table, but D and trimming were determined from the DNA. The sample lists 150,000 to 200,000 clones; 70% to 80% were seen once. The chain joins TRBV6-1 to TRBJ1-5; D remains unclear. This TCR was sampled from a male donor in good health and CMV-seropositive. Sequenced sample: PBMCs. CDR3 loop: CATQKQPQHF. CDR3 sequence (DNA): TGTGCCACCCAGAAACAGCCCCAGCATTTT.